The sequence of this T cell receptor (beta chain) was determined in a study of blood T cell repertoires in COVID-19. Original data processing: Estimates of nucleated cell counts were drawn from the amplification of reference gene primers. This table comes from immunoSEQ multiplex PCR, and its TCRdb copy is limited to in-frame clones, with some not included. V and J calls and clone size are given by that table; D and trimming were obtained from the DNA. The sample has hundreds of thousands of clones; around four fifths are singletons. The V gene lost 1 base and the J gene lost 4 bases, with 7 bases spanning the gap. The CDR3 is 13 amino acids. Turning to this clone: In the same sample, other DNA sequences code for this CDR3.

The rearrangement uses TRBV12-3 or TRBV12-4 and TRBJ1-2, with a weak D call TRBD1 (5 bases). The receptor was derived from a woman aged 45-65 years with acute or convalescent COVID-19. Sequenced material: peripheral blood. The CDR3, as DNA: TGTGCCAGCAGTTTAGGGGGCGGCTATGGCTACACCTTC. Translated, it gives CASSLGGGYGYTF.